The present TCR beta chain was sequenced within a study of PD-1 blockade in mismatch repair-deficient tumors (TCRdb year 2017). Describing the broader study: The trial enrolled 85 to 100 consecutive patients with about twelve mismatch repair-deficient cancer types between September 2013 and late 2016, all previously treated and progressing. Deep sequencing of TCR CDR3 regions was used to track tumor-associated T cell clones in peripheral blood of patients responding to PD-1 blockade.

The investigation overall reported the following: Tumor-resident clones, often undetectable in blood before treatment, expanded rapidly after pembrolizumab and then contracted, generally before radiologic responses.

From the germline V gene, CDR1 is LGHNT and CDR2 is FRNRAP. V loses 5 bases of germline sequence and J loses 1 base, and the interval between the two ends is 9 bases. Spanning cysteine to phenylalanine, the CDR3 consists of 14 amino acids. The DNA shown is the 42-base CDR3, in frame from base 1. As to this clone: Its antigen is not yet known. Base qualities are missing; no much larger clone stands one base away.

For each enrolled patient, mismatch repair deficiency was established using either polymerase chain reaction or immunohistochemistry. TCR sequencing was carried out for a few patients who responded to pembrolizumab therapy. The phase II trial prospectively tested pembrolizumab PD-1 blockade in advanced mismatch repair-deficient cancers regardless of tissue of origin. Peripheral blood T cell samples were serially collected before and at multiple times after PD-1 blockade was started. Blood sampling time points were reported as weeks after the first dose of pembrolizumab. Library creation used the immunoSEQ multiplex PCR assay. What TCRdb holds here is the immuneACCESS table cut down to in-frame rearrangements. Part of the clones is not present; checked against another copy, under half of the missing clones reflect an unresolved V gene, and the others are unexplained. The sample table contains around 100,000 clones; only one count was recorded for around three quarters of them. The ten largest make up 4% to 6% of the sample.

Recombination linked TRBV12-5 to TRBJ2-4; the D gene is possibly TRBD1, with 6 bases matching. The sequence was collected from an adult with mismatch repair-deficient cancer. Sequencing used peripheral blood, obtained about 60 weeks after starting pembrolizumab. The DNA sequence is TGTGCTAGTGGTCAGGGGTTGGCCAAAAACATTCAGTACTTC. It translates to CASGQGLAKNIQYF.